The 9 T cell receptor beta chains listed next were all sequenced from one sample in a study of T cells in women clearing cervical HPV infection. Measured with immunoSEQ multiplex PCR; TCRdb has only the in-frame clones, and not every one. The sample includes roughly 13,000 clones. The sequenced sample consisted of blood buffy coat. The receptors here all came from a woman between 18 and 70 years old with a cervical HPV16 infection that either progressed to CIN3+ or cleared (not recorded which).

In the case of this clone: The read halts 3 residues ahead of the CDR3 end, with the missing end drawn from the germline J gene. V is TRBV20-1 and J is TRBJ2-7, with a tentative D call TRBD2 (7 bases). This CDR3 is built from 13 residues. Trimming took 6 bases from V and 0 from J, leaving 12 bases between them. Germline V gene sequence: CDR1 DFQATT, CDR2 SNEGSKA (reference sequence). Here the CDR3 reads CSAGGDGSYEQYF. The CDR3 bases that were read are TGCAGTGCAGGGGGGGACGGCTCCTACGAG.

Incomplete CDR3 DNA: TGTGCCAGCAGCTTAGCCGCGGGGAGCTCCTACAATGAG. Translated: CASSLAAGSSYNE. The entire CDR3 protein reads CASSLAAGSSYNEQFF. The rearrangement joins TRBV7-6 to TRBJ2-1; the D gene is possibly TRBD2 (6 bases). The read terminates 3 residues ahead of where the CDR3 ends, so the germline J gene completes it. In germline, CDR1 is SGHVS, CDR2 FNYEAQ. This CDR3 comprises 16 residues. The germline V and J ends were trimmed by 0 bases and 0 bases, with 9 bases remaining between them.

As regards this clone: The read ends 3 residues before the CDR3 terminus; that terminus is restored from the germline J gene. This chain joins TRBV6-1 and TRBJ2-2; 7 positions agree with TRBD1. The CDR3 totals 16 residues. The germline gives CDR1 MNHNS, CDR2 SASEGT. The sequenced CDR3 bases are TGTGCCAGCAGTGAAGCGTTTGTAACAGGGGTGTCACCG. This encodes CASSEAFVTGVSP. The full CDR3 is CASSEAFVTGVSPLFF.

As for this clone: The CDR3 goes on 3 residues after the read ends, and that part is filled in from the germline J gene. The V and J genes are TRBV5-1 and TRBJ2-5; TRBD2 is a possible D gene (5 bases). V lost 2 bases and J 6 bases, leaving 14 bases between the germline ends. The CDR3 is 14 residues long. Looked up from germline, CDR1 is SGHRS and CDR2 is YFSETQ. Incomplete CDR3 DNA: TGCGCCAGCAGCTTTGGAGAACGGGGAAAGACC. Translated: CASSFGERGKT. The full CDR3 protein is CASSFGERGKTQYF.

On this clone: Coverage ceases 3 residues before the CDR3 finishes, and the germline J gene fills in the end. The genes are TRBV5-8 and TRBJ2-1; TRBD2 matches at 9 bases. Germline V CDR1 and CDR2: SGHTS, YDEGEE. The CDR3 runs 15 residues. Trimming took 0 bases from V and 5 from J; bases not matched to a gene: 3. The CDR3 loop is CASSLGLAENNEQFF. CDR3 bases read: TGTGCCAGCAGCTTGGGACTAGCGGAAAACAATGAG.

The CDR3 protein is CASSSKEAGVYGYTF. Incomplete CDR3 DNA: TGTGCCAGCAGCTCAAAAGAGGCAGGGGTCTATGGC. The chain links TRBV7-2 to TRBJ1-2; D is perhaps TRBD1 (6 bases). Read data end 3 residues before the CDR3 end; the end is taken from the germline J gene. The ends were cut back, 4 bases at V and 4 bases at J, with 16 bases in the middle. CDR1 SGHTA and CDR2 FQGNSA come from the germline V gene. The CDR3 totals 15 residues.

Worth noting for this clone: The read ends 3 residues shy of where the CDR3 ends; the end is completed using the germline J gene. The chain joins TRBV18 to TRBJ2-7; D assignment may be TRBD1 or TRBD2 (6 bases each). The germline V gene has CDR1 KGHSH and CDR2 LQKENI. V dropped 1 base and J dropped 0 bases, with 13 bases sitting between them. This CDR3 region has 16 residues. The chain's CDR3 is CASSPQGGQNSYEQYF. CDR3 DNA (partial): TGTGCCAGCTCACCACAGGGAGGACAGAACTCCTACGAG.

In the case of this clone: The DNA ends 3 residues before the CDR3 does, and the rest of the CDR3 is filled in from the germline J gene. The V and J genes are TRBV7-9 and TRBJ2-1; possibly TRBD1 for D (5 bases). Trimming stripped 4 bases from V and 8 bases from J, with 18 bases between. CDR1 is SEHNR and CDR2 is FQNEAQ in the germline V gene (reference sequence). CDR3 length equals 15 residues. Partial CDR3 DNA: TGTGCCAGCAGCTCAAGTGGGGCAGGCCCGGATGAG. This translates into CASSSSGAGPDE. The full CDR3 is CASSSSGAGPDEQFF. Full variable domain (outside the CDR3, taken from reference TRBV7-9 and TRBJ2-1): DTGVSQNPRHKITKRGQNVTFRCDPISEHNRLYWYRQTLGQGPEFLTYFQNEAQLEKSRLLSDRFSAERPKGSFSTLEIQRTEQGDSAMYLCASSSSGAGPDEQFFGPGTRLTVL.

In regard to this clone: The read is 3 residues too short to cover the CDR3 end, so that end is filled in from the germline J gene. The chain is built from TRBV7-2 and TRBJ2-2, with 11 nucleotides matching TRBD1. J lost 7 bases, V lost 3 bases, and 1 base had no gene match. The CDR3 totals 14 residues. The germline V gene has CDR1 SGHTA and CDR2 FQGNSA. The CDR3 is CASSLDRGRGELFF. Incomplete CDR3 DNA: TGTGCCAGCAGCTTGGACAGGGGGCGCGGGGAG. The full variable domain, its missing parts supplied by reference TRBV7-2 and TRBJ2-2, is GAGVSQSPSNKVTEKGKDVELRCDPISGHTALYWYRQSLGQGLEFLIYFQGNSAPDKSGLPSDRFSAERTGGSVSTLTIQRTQQEDSAVYLCASSLDRGRGELFFGEGSRLTVL.